This T cell receptor beta chain came from a study of blood T cell repertoires in COVID-19. As for the study in general: Donors in the United States, Italy and Spain gave samples during acute or convalescent COVID-19.

J gave up 1 base and V 5 bases, and 4 bases lay outside the gene matches. The germline V gene has CDR1 GTSNPN and CDR2 SVGIG (reference sequence). The CDR3 is 14 amino acids. Authors' processing steps: Reference gene primer amplification gave estimated nucleated cell counts. The table came from immunoSEQ multiplex PCR; TCRdb's copy has only in-frame clones and leaves some out. V and J calls plus clone size are reproduced from that table; the DNA served to infer D and trimming. The sample records 200,000 to 300,000 clones, around 87% being singletons. The sample was PBMCs or T cells enriched from blood (not recorded which). The chain employs TRBV30 and TRBJ1-2; the match to TRBD1 covers 10 bases. The clonotype was recovered from a woman between 35 and 50 years old with acute COVID-19. The CDR3 loop is CAWDRGQVNYGYTF. Written as DNA, the CDR3 is TGTGCCTGGGACAGGGGGCAAGTTAACTATGGCTACACCTTC.